Below are 10 T cell receptor beta chains sequenced from a single sample in a study of blood T cell repertoires in COVID-19. Profiled with immunoSEQ multiplex PCR; TCRdb holds only in-frame clones, not every one. There are 130,000 to 150,000 clones in the sample; about four fifths occur only once, and 9.2% lies in the top ten. The specimen sequenced was PBMCs or T cells enriched from blood (not recorded which). The receptors stem from a man aged 50 to 60 who had recovered from COVID-19.

This rearrangement joins TRBV1 to TRBJ2-7; the D call in the table, TRBD1, was not verified against the DNA. TRBV1 is labeled a pseudogene. This CDR3 contains 15 residues. As DNA, the CDR3 is TGCACCAGAGGGACAGGGGGCGTCTCCACCTACGAGCAGTACTTC. Translating it yields CTRGTGGVSTYEQYF.

This chain connects TRBV5-1 to TRBJ2-7; 7 bases are shared with TRBD1. This CDR3 comprises 15 residues. V dropped 3 bases and J dropped 2; count of bases not matched to a gene: 8. Germline-derived CDR1 and CDR2 are SGHRS and YFSETQ. Written as DNA, the CDR3 is TGCGCCAGCAGCTATATGACAGGGTCGACCTACGAGCAGTACTTC. Translated, it gives CASSYMTGSTYEQYF. Looking up the rest from reference TRBV5-1 and TRBJ2-7 gives the full variable domain: KAGVTQTPRYLIKTRGQQVTLSCSPISGHRSVSWYQQTPGQGLQFLFEYFSETQRNKGNFPGRFSGRQFSNSRSEMNVSTLELGDSALYLCASSYMTGSTYEQYFGPGTRLTVT.

This rearrangement joins TRBV12-3 or TRBV12-4 to TRBJ1-1; unclear D gene. The V end was cut by 7 bases, the J end by 1 base, with 4 bases between. This CDR3 spans 11 amino acids. The CDR3 protein is CASKQNTEAFF. The CDR3 DNA reads TGTGCCAGCAAACAGAACACTGAAGCTTTCTTT.

On this clone itself: The sample holds other DNA sequences that translate to the same CDR3. The rearrangement joins TRBV5-1 to TRBJ2-1; D possibly corresponds to TRBD2 (6 bases). This CDR3 contains 13 residues. V was clipped by 1 base and J by 7 bases, with 9 bases between them. The germline V gene encodes CDR1 SGHRS and CDR2 YFSETQ. CDR3 coding DNA: TGCGCCAGCAGCTTGTTTGGGGGGAATGAGCAGTTCTTC. Translated, it gives CASSLFGGNEQFF.

The chain couples TRBV9 to TRBJ2-5, with 12 bases aligning to TRBD1. The V gene's germline CDR1 is SGDLS and CDR2 YYNGEE. V lost 3 bases, J lost 5 bases, and 8 bases stayed unmatched. The CDR3 has 16 amino acids. The CDR3 DNA sequence: TGTGCCAGCAGCGCCTCCGGGACAGGGGGCAGGGAGACCCAGTACTTC. This encodes CASSASGTGGRETQYF.

The chain has TRBV5-6 and TRBJ1-2; tentative D call: TRBD1 (5 bases). CDR1 and CDR2 (germline): SGHDT, YYEEEE. The V end lost 4 bases, the J end lost 8 bases, and 15 bases lay between the germline ends. There are 13 residues in the CDR3. DNA of the CDR3: TGTGCCAGCAGCCTGAAAACAGGACGAGGCTACACCTTC. This encodes CASSLKTGRGYTF.

As DNA, the CDR3 is TGTGCCAGCAGCAAAGCGGCCGGGGGGAACTATGGCTACACCTTC. It codes for CASSKAAGGNYGYTF. The J gene is TRBJ1-2, the V gene TRBV7-8; TRBD1 is a possible D gene (5 bases). CDR3 length: 15 amino acids. Per germline, CDR1 SGHVS and CDR2 FQNEAQ. V was cut by 5 bases and J by 2 bases, with 15 bases left in between. Combining the CDR3 with reference TRBV7-8 and TRBJ1-2 gives the whole variable domain GAGVSQSPRYKVAKRGQDVALRCDPISGHVSLFWYQQALGQGPEFLTYFQNEAQLDKSGLPSDRFFAERPEGSVSTLKIQRTQQEDSAVYLCASSKAAGGNYGYTFGSGTRLTVV.

This clone has a single count. V gene TRBV2 combines with J gene TRBJ1-5; D is perhaps TRBD1 (5 bases). Per the germline V gene, CDR1 is SNHLY and CDR2 is FYNNEI. The CDR3 runs 16 residues. V dropped 6 bases and J dropped 2 bases, with 17 bases sitting between them. CDR3 residues: CASSQGRGGGNQPQHF. The CDR3 DNA is TGTGCCAGCAGCCAAGGTAGGGGTGGTGGCAATCAGCCCCAGCATTTT.

V and J are TRBV11-2 and TRBJ1-1; TRBD1 matches at 8 bases. The V gene's germline CDR1 is SGHAT and CDR2 FQNNGV. With V trimmed by 3 bases and J by 3 bases, 3 bases remained unmatched. There are 14 residues in the CDR3. The chain's CDR3 is CASSLSGGDTEAFF. CDR3 in DNA: TGTGCCAGCAGCTTGTCAGGGGGCGACACTGAAGCTTTCTTT.

The chain recombines TRBV9 with TRBJ1-3; maybe TRBD1 (6 bases). V lost 7 bases, J lost 0 bases, and 17 bases lay in between. The CDR3 sequence is 16 residues long. Germline CDR1 and CDR2: SGDLS and YYNGEE. The CDR3 bases are TGTGCCAGCTCACTGAGGGGGGGGATCTCTGGAAACACCATATATTTT. It is translated as CASSLRGGISGNTIYF.